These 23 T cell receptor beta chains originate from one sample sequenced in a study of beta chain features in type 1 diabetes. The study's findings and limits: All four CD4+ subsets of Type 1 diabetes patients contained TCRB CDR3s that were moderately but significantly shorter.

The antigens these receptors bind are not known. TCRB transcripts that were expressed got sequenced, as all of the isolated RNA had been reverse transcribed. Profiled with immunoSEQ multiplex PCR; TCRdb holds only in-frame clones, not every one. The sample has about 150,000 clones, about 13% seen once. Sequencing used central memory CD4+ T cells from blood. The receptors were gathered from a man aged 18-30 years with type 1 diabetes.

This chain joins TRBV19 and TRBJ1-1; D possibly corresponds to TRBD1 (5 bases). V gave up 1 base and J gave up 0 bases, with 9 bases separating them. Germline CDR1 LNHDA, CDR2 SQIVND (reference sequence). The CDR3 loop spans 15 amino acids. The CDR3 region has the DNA TGTGCCAGTAGTATAGGCCCAGGGATGAACACTGAAGCTTTCTTT. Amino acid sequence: CASSIGPGMNTEAFF.

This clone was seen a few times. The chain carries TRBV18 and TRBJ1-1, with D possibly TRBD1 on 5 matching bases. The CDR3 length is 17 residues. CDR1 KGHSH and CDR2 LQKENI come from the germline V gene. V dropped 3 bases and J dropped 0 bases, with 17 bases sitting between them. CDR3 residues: CASSPLSSRAVNTEAFF. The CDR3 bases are TGTGCCAGCTCACCCCTAAGCTCCAGGGCCGTGAACACTGAAGCTTTCTTT. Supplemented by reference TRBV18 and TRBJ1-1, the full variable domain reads NAGVMQNPRHLVRRRGQEARLRCSPMKGHSHVYWYRQLPEEGLKFMVYLQKENIIDESGMPKERFSAEFPKEGPSILRIQQVVRGDSAAYFCASSPLSSRAVNTEAFFGQGTRLTVV.

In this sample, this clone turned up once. The chain's CDR3 is CASSPGRTGELFF. CDR3 DNA sequence: TGCGCCAGCAGCCCCGGACGTACCGGGGAGCTGTTTTTT. The chain joins TRBV5-1 to TRBJ2-2; D is unclear. Trimming took 4 bases from V and 5 from J, leaving 9 bases between them. Germline V gene data show CDR1 as SGHRS and CDR2 as YFSETQ. This CDR3 has 13 amino acids.

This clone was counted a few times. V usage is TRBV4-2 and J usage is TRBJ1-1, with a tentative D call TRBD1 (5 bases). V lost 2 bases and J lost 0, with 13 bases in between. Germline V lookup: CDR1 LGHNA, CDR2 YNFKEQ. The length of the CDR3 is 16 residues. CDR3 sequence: CASSQMRGSMNTEAFF. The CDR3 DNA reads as TGTGCCAGCAGCCAAATGAGGGGATCCATGAACACTGAAGCTTTCTTT.

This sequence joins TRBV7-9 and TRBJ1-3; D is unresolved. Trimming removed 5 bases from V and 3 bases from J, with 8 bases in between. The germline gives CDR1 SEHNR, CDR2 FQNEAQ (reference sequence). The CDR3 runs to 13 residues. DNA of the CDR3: TGTGCCAGCAGCCTTAACGGTGGAAACACCATATATTTT. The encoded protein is CASSLNGGNTIYF.

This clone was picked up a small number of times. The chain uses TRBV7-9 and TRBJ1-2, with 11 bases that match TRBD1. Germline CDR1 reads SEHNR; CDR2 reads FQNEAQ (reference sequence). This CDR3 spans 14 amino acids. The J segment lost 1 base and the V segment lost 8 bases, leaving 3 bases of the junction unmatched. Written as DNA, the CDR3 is TGTGCCAGCTCCGGGACAGGGGGTAACTATGGCTACACCTTC. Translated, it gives CASSGTGGNYGYTF.

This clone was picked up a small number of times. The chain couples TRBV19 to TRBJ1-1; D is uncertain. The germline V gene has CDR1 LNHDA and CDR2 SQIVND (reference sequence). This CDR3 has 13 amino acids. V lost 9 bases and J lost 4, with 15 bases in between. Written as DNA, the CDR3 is TGTGCCAGCTCCGGTAGGGTGGGCACTGAAGCTTTCTTT. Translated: CASSGRVGTEAFF.

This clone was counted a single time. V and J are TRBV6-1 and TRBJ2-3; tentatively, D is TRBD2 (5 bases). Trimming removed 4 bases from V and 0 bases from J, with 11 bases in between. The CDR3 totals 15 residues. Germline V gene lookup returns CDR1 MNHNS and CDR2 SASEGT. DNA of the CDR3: TGTGCCAGCAGTGTGCTCGGGATAAGCACAGATACGCAGTATTTT. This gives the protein CASSVLGISTDTQYF.

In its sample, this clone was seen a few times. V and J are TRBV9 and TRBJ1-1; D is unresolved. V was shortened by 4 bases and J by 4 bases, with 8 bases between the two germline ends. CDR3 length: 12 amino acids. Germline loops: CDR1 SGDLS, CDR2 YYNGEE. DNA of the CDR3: TGTGCCAGCAGCTCGATAGGCACTGAAGCTTTCTTT. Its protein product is CASSSIGTEAFF.

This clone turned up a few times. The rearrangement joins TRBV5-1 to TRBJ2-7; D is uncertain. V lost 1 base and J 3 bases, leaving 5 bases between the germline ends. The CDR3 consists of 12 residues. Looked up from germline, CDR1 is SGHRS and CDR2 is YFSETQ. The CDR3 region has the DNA TGCGCCAGCAGCTTGATAGGCTACGAGCAGTACTTC. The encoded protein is CASSLIGYEQYF.

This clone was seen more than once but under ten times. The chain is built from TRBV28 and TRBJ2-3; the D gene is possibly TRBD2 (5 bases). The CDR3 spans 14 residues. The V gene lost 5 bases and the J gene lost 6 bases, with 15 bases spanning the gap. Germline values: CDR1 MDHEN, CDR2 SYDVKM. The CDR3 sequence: CASSPTDSRDTQYF. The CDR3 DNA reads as TGTGCCAGCAGTCCCACGGACTCCAGGGATACGCAGTATTTT.

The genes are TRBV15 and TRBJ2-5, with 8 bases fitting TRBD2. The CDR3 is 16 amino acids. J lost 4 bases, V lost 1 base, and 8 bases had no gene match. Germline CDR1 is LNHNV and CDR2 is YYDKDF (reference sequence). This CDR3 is CATSRGGSGERETQYF. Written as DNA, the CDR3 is TGTGCCACCAGCAGAGGTGGTAGCGGGGAACGAGAGACCCAGTACTTC.

CDR3 in DNA: TGTGCCAGCAGCCCGCAAGACAGGGGGCACACTGAAGCTTTCTTT. It translates to CASSPQDRGHTEAFF. The V call is TRBV7-9, the J call TRBJ1-1; TRBD1 matches at 10 bases. The V gene end was trimmed by 5 bases and the J gene end by 3 bases; junction bases not matched to a gene: 6. In germline, CDR1 is SEHNR, CDR2 FQNEAQ (reference sequence). The CDR3 is 15 residues long.

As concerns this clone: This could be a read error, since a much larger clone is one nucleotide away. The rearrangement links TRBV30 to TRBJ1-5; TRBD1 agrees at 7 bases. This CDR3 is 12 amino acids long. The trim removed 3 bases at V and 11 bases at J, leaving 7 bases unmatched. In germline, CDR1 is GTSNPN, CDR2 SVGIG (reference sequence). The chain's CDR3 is CAWSNPGQSQHF. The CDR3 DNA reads TGTGCCTGGAGCAATCCGGGACAGTCCCAGCATTTT.

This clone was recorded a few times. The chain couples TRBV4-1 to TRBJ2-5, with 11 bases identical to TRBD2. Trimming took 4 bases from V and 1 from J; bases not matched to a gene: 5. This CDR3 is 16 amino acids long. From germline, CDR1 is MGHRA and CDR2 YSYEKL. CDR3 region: CASSPKLAGVQETQYF. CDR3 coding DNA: TGCGCCAGCAGCCCTAAACTAGCGGGGGTCCAAGAGACCCAGTACTTC.

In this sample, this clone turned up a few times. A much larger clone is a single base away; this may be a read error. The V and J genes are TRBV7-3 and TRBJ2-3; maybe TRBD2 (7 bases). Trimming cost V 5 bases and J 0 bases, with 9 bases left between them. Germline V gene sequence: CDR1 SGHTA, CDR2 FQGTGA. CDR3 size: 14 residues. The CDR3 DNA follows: TGTGCCAGCAGCCGGGGGGCTAGCACAGATACGCAGTATTTT. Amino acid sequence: CASSRGASTDTQYF.

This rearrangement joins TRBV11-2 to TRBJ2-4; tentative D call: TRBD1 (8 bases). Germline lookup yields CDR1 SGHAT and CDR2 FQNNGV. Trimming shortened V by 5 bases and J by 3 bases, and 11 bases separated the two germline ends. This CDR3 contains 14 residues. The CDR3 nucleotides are TGTGCCAGCAGCACAGGGGGGGACAAAAACATTCAGTACTTC. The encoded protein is CASSTGGDKNIQYF. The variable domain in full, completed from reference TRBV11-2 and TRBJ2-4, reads EAGVAQSPRYKIIEKRQSVAFWCNPISGHATLYWYQQILGQGPKLLIQFQNNGVVDDSQLPKDRFSAERLKGVDSTLKIQPAKLEDSAVYLCASSTGGDKNIQYFGAGTRLSVL.

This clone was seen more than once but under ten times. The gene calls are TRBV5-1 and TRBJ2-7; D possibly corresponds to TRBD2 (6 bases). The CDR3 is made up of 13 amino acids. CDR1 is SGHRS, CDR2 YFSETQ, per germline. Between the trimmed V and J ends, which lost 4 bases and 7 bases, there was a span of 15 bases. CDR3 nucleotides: TGCGCCAGCAGCCCAGGGACTTCGGGGGAGCAGTACTTC. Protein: CASSPGTSGEQYF.

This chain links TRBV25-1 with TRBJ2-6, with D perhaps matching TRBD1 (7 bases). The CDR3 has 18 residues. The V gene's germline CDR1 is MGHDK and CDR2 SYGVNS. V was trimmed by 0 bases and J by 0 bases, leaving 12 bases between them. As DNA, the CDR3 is TGTGCCAGCAGTGAATATTCAGGGGGGTCCTCTGGGGCCAACGTCCTGACTTTC. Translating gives CASSEYSGGSSGANVLTF.

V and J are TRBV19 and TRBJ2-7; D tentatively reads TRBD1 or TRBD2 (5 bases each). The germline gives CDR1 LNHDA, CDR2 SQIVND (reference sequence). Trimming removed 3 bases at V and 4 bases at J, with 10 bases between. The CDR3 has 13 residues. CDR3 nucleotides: TGTGCCAGTAGTATCGGGGCGGAGTACGAGCAGTACTTC. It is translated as CASSIGAEYEQYF.

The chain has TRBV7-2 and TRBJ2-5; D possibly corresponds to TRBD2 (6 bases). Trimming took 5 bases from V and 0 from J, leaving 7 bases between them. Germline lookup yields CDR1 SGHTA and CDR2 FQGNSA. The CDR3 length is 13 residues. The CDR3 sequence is CASSRTNQETQYF. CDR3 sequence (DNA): TGTGCCAGCAGCCGGACTAACCAAGAGACCCAGTACTTC.

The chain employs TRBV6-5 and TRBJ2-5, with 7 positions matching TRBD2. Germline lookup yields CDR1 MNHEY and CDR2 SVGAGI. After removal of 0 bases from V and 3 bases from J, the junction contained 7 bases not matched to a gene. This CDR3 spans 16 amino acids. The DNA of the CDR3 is TGTGCCAGCAGTTACTCGCTCGGGGCGGGAGAAGAGACCCAGTACTTC. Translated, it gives CASSYSLGAGEETQYF.

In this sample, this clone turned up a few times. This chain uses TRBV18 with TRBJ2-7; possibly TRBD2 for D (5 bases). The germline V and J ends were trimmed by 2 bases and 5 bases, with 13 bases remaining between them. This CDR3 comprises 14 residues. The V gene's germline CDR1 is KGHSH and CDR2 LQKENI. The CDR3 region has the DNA TGTGCCAGCTCACCAGGACTCCTCGGGGACGAGCAGTACTTC. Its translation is CASSPGLLGDEQYF. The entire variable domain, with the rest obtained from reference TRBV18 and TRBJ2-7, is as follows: NAGVMQNPRHLVRRRGQEARLRCSPMKGHSHVYWYRQLPEEGLKFMVYLQKENIIDESGMPKERFSAEFPKEGPSILRIQQVVRGDSAAYFCASSPGLLGDEQYFGPGTRLTVT.